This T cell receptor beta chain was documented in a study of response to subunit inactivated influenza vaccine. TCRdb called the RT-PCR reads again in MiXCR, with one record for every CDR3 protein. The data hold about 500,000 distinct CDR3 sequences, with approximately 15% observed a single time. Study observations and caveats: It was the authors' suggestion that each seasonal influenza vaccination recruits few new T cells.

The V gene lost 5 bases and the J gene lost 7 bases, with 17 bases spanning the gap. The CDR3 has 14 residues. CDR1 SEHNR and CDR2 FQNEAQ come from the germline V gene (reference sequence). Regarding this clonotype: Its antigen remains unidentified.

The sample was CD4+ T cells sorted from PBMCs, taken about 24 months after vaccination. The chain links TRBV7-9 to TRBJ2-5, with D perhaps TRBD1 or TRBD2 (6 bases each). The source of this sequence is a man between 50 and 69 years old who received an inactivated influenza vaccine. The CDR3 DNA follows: TGTGCCAGCAGCCCAGCGAGCCGGGGGCGGACCCAGTACTTC. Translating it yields CASSPASRGRTQYF. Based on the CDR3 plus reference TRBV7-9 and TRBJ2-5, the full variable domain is DTGVSQNPRHKITKRGQNVTFRCDPISEHNRLYWYRQTLGQGPEFLTYFQNEAQLEKSRLLSDRFSAERPKGSFSTLEIQRTEQGDSAMYLCASSPASRGRTQYFGPGTRLLVL.